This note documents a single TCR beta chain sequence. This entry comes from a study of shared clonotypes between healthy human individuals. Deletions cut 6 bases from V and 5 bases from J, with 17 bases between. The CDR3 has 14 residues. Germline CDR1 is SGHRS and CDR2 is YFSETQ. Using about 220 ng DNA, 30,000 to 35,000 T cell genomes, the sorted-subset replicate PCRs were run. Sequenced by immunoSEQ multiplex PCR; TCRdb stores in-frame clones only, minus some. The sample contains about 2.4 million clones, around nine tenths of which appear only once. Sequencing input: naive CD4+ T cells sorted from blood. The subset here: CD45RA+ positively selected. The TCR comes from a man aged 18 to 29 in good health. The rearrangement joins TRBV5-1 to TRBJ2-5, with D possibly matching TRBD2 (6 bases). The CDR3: CASMSTGGGETQYF. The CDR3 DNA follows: TGCGCCAGCATGTCAACGGGCGGAGGGGAGACCCAGTACTTC.